The clone carrying this TCR beta chain was counted at least ten times. Its antigen is as yet unknown. Germline V lookup: CDR1 SGDLS, CDR2 YYNGEE. Trimming at V came to 4 bases and at J to 5 bases, leaving 15 bases not matched to a gene. The CDR3 extends over 16 amino acids. The sample originates from a study of T cells in Graves' hyperthyroidism and ophthalmopathy. Whole-study results and caveats: Expanded thyroid clonotypes (above 0.001) were mostly also found in blood.

The cohort's ophthalmopathy patients, a group with duration under 3 months, had a Clinical Activity Score of at least 3 and a NOSPECS grade of at least 4. The investigators amplified TCR beta CDR3 regions from RNA transcripts. First-round RT-PCR targeting the TCR CDR3 was performed with the HTBI primer set. Using its own MiXCR run on the multiplex PCR reads, TCRdb lists one record per CDR3 protein. The sample records about 300,000 distinct CDR3 sequences, roughly a fifth being singletons. This clonotype originated in a man over 45 with Graves' ophthalmopathy. Sequenced sample: blood. The chain has TRBV9 and TRBJ2-7; 7 bases agree with TRBD1. CDR3 loop: CASSPSAAGGSNEQYF. The CDR3 nucleotides read TGTGCCAGCAGCCCGAGCGCGGCAGGGGGATCCAACGAGCAGTACTTC. The entire variable domain, with the rest obtained from reference TRBV9 and TRBJ2-7, is as follows: DSGVTQTPKHLITATGQRVTLRCSPRSGDLSVYWYQQSLDQGLQFLIQYYNGEERAKGNILERFSAQQFPDLHSELNLSSLELGDSALYFCASSPSAAGGSNEQYFGPGTRLTVT.